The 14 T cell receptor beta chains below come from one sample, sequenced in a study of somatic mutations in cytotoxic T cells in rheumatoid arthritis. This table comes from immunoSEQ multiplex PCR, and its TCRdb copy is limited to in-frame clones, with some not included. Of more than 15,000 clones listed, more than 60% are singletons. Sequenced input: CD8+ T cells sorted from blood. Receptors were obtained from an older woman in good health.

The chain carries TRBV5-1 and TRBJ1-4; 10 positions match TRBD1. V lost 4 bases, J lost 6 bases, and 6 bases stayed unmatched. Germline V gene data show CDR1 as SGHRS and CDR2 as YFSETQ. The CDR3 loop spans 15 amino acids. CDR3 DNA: TGCGCCAGCAGCGCCCCCGGGACAGGGGATGAAAAACTGTTTTTT. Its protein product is CASSAPGTGDEKLFF.

CDR3 amino acids: CASSEYNSPLHF. CDR3 coding DNA: TGTGCCAGCAGTGAATATAATTCACCCCTCCACTTT. V gene TRBV6-1 combines with J gene TRBJ1-6; D remains ambiguous. Germline-derived CDR1 and CDR2 are MNHNS and SASEGT. This CDR3 region has 12 residues. V lost 2 bases to trimming and J lost 4 bases, with 0 bases between them.

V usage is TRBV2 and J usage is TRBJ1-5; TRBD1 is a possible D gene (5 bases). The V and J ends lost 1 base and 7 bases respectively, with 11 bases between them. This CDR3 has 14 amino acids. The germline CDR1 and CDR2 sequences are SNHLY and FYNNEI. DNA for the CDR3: TGTGCCAGCAGTGAAGAGGGGTTCGGGCAGCCCCAGCATTTT. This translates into CASSEEGFGQPQHF.

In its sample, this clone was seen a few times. Written as DNA, the CDR3 is TGTGCCAGCTCCCACGGGGGGGAAGGTCAGCCCCAGCATTTT. Residues: CASSHGGEGQPQHF. The V and J genes are TRBV27 and TRBJ1-5; D might be TRBD1 (5 bases). The CDR3 has 14 amino acids. Germline V gene sequence: CDR1 MNHEY, CDR2 SMNVEV (reference sequence). Trimming cost V 8 bases and J 6 bases, with 17 bases left between them.

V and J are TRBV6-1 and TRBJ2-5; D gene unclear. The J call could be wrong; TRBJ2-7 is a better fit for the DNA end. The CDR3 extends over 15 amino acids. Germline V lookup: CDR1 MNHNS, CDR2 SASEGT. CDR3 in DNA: TGTGCCAGCAGTGAGGAAGGGTTAGGGTCCTACGAGCAGTACTTC. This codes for CASSEEGLGSYEQYF.

CDR3 amino acids: CASSPLYTEAFF. DNA for the CDR3: TGTGCCAGCAGCCCCCTTTATACTGAAGCTTTCTTT. V is TRBV7-9 and J is TRBJ1-1; D is unclear. The germline gives CDR1 SEHNR, CDR2 FQNEAQ (reference sequence). The CDR3 spans 12 residues. Trimming removed 5 bases at V and 5 bases at J, with 9 bases between.

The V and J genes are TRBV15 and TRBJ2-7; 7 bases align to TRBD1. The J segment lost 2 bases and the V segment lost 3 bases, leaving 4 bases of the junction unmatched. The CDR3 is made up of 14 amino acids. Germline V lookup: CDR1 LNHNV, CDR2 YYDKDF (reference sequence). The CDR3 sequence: CATSRTDRAYEQYF. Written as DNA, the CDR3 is TGTGCCACCAGCAGGACCGACAGGGCCTACGAGCAGTACTTC. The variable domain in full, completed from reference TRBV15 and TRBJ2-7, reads DAMVIQNPRYQVTQFGKPVTLSCSQTLNHNVMYWYQQKSSQAPKLLFHYYDKDFNNEADTPDNFQSRRPNTSFCFLDIRSPGLGDTAMYLCATSRTDRAYEQYFGPGTRLTVT.

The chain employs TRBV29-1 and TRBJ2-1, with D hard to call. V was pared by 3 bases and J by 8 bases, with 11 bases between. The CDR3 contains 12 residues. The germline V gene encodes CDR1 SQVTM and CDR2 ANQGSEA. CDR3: CSVELDRDEQFF. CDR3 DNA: TGCAGCGTTGAGCTTGATCGCGATGAGCAGTTCTTC.

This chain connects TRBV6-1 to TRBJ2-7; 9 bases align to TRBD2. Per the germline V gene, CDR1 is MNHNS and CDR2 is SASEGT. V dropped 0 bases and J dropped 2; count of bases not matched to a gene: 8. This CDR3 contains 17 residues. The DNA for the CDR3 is TGTGCCAGCAGTGAAGCGTGGGGGCTAGCGGGAACCTACGAGCAGTACTTC. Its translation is CASSEAWGLAGTYEQYF.

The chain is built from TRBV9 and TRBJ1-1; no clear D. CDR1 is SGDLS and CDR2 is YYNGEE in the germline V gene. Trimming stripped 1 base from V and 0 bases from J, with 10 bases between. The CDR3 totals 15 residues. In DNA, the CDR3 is TGTGCCAGCAGCGTATCGGCGGTAATGAACACTGAAGCTTTCTTT. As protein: CASSVSAVMNTEAFF.

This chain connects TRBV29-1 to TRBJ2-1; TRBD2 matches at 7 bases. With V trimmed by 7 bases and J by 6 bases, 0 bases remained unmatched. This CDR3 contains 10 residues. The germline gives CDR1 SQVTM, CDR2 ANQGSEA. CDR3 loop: CSAGGNEQFF. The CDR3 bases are TGCAGCGCGGGGGGCAATGAGCAGTTCTTC.

CDR3 nucleotides: TGCGCCAGCAGCCAACCGGGCTCTGGGGCCAACGTCCTGACTTTC. Translating gives CASSQPGSGANVLTF. The chain carries TRBV4-1 and TRBJ2-6; D unclear. The CDR3 runs 15 residues. Trimming shortened V by 2 bases and J by 0 bases, and 5 bases separated the two germline ends. Germline V CDR1 and CDR2: MGHRA, YSYEKL.

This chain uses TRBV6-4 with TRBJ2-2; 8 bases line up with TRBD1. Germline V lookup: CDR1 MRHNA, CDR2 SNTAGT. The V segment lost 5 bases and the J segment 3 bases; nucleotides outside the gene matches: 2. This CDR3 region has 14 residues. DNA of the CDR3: TGTGCCAGCAGTCCAGGGGGCGACACCGGGGAGCTGTTTTTT. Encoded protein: CASSPGGDTGELFF.

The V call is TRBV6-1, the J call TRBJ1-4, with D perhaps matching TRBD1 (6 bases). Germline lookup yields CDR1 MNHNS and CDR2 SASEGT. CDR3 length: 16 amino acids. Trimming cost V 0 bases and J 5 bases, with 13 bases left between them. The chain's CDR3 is CASSEAQGGGNEKLFF. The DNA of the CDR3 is TGTGCCAGCAGTGAAGCTCAAGGGGGGGGGAATGAAAAACTGTTTTTT.